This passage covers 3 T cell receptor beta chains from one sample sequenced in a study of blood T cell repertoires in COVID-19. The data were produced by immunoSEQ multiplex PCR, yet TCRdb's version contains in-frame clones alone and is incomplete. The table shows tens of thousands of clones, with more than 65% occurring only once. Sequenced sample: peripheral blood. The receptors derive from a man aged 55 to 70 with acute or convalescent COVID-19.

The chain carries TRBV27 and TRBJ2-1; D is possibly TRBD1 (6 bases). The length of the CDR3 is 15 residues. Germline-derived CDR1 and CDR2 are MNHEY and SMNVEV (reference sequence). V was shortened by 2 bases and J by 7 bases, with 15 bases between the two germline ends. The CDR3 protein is CASSLLGPGDNEQFF. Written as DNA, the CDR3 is TGTGCCAGCAGTTTACTCGGACCAGGGGATAATGAGCAGTTCTTC.

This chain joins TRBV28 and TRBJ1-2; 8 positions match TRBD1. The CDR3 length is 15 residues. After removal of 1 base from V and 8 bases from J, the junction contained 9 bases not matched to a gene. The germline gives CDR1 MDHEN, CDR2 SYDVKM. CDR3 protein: CASSLFFQGAGGYTF. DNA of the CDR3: TGTGCCAGCAGTTTATTCTTCCAGGGGGCAGGAGGCTACACCTTC.

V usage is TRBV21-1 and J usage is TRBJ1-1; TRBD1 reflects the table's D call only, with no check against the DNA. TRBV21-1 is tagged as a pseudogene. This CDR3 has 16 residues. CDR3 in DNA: TGTGCCAGCAGCAAAGAGGACAGCAAAATGAACACTGAAGCTTTCTTT. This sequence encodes CASSKEDSKMNTEAFF.